The 5 T cell receptor beta chains presented below share a single source sample, sequenced in a study of blood T cell repertoires in COVID-19. Some clones are missing from TCRdb's copy, which holds only in-frame ones; the method was immunoSEQ multiplex PCR. The sample yields 120,000 or so clones, approximately 90% seen once. What was sequenced was peripheral blood. The receptors here all came from a woman aged 50 to 60 with acute or convalescent COVID-19.

This chain connects TRBV24-1 to TRBJ2-7; 9 nucleotides agree with TRBD1. The V segment lost 3 bases and the J segment 4 bases; nucleotides outside the gene matches: 3. Per the germline V gene, CDR1 is KGHDR and CDR2 is SFDVKD. The CDR3 is made up of 14 amino acids. The CDR3 nucleotides read TGTGCCACCAGTGATCCGGGACAGGGTTACGAGCAGTACTTC. Protein sequence: CATSDPGQGYEQYF.

The chain employs TRBV11-2 and TRBJ1-2; D possibly corresponds to TRBD1 (6 bases). Germline V gives CDR1 SGHAT, CDR2 FQNNGV. With 7 bases removed from V and 2 bases from J, the gap between germline ends came to 17 bases. The CDR3 contains 15 residues. The CDR3 spells CASTRPPTGNYGYTF. The CDR3 DNA is TGTGCCAGCACCCGCCCCCCTACAGGGAACTATGGCTACACCTTC. The full variable domain, with the rest looked up from reference TRBV11-2 and TRBJ1-2, is EAGVAQSPRYKIIEKRQSVAFWCNPISGHATLYWYQQILGQGPKLLIQFQNNGVVDDSQLPKDRFSAERLKGVDSTLKIQPAKLEDSAVYLCASTRPPTGNYGYTFGSGTRLTVV.

The chain uses TRBV7-9 and TRBJ2-1; perhaps TRBD1 as D (5 bases). V was cut by 4 bases and J by 8 bases, with 6 bases left in between. The germline CDR1 and CDR2 sequences are SEHNR and FQNEAQ (reference sequence). The CDR3 totals 11 residues. DNA for the CDR3: TGTGCCAGCAGCTCAGGGTATGAGCAGTTCTTC. Protein product: CASSSGYEQFF. The full variable domain, completed using reference TRBV7-9 and TRBJ2-1, is DTGVSQNPRHKITKRGQNVTFRCDPISEHNRLYWYRQTLGQGPEFLTYFQNEAQLEKSRLLSDRFSAERPKGSFSTLEIQRTEQGDSAMYLCASSSGYEQFFGPGTRLTVL.

The chain carries TRBV6-5 and TRBJ1-4; 8 bases fit TRBD1. Germline CDR1 reads MNHEY; CDR2 reads SVGAGI. The V gene end was trimmed by 4 bases and the J gene end by 11 bases; junction bases not matched to a gene: 9. The CDR3 contains 14 residues. CDR3 DNA sequence: TGTGCCAGCAGTTCCCCCGGACAGGGAAGGAAACTGTTTTTT. Encoded protein: CASSSPGQGRKLFF.

J is TRBJ2-1 and V is TRBV19; D not certain. This CDR3 spans 12 amino acids. Germline CDR1 and CDR2: LNHDA and SQIVND (reference sequence). Trimming stripped 5 bases from V and 10 bases from J, with 12 bases between. The CDR3 region is CASSPRPREQFF. In DNA, the CDR3 is TGTGCCAGTAGTCCCCGTCCGCGCGAGCAGTTCTTC. The whole variable domain, remainder taken from reference TRBV19 and TRBJ2-1, is DGGITQSPKYLFRKEGQNVTLSCEQNLNHDAMYWYRQDPGQGLRLIYYSQIVNDFQKGDIAEGYSVSREKKESFPLTVTSAQKNPTAFYLCASSPRPREQFFGPGTRLTVL.